This TCR beta chain was recovered during a study of T cells in Graves' hyperthyroidism and ophthalmopathy. Amplified TCR beta CDR3 regions came from RNA transcripts. First-round RT-PCR of the TCR CDR3 relied on the HTBI primer set. TCRdb ran MiXCR on the multiplex PCR reads and lists one entry per CDR3 protein. The sample gives a few hundred thousand distinct CDR3 sequences, 12% to 15% of which show up once; approximately 13% is in the top ten. Graves' hyperthyroidism qualified as stable when ophthalmopathy did not progress within 18 months. The study enrolled patients aged 18 to 65 with newly diagnosed hyperthyroidism of under 2 months' duration. This clonotype was detected many times. The clonotype originates from a middle-aged woman with Graves' hyperthyroidism. The specimen was blood.

The CDR3, as DNA: TGCGCCAGCAGCTTGGGGGCTAGCGCAGATACGCAGTATTTT. This translates into CASSLGASADTQYF. V and J are TRBV5-1 and TRBJ2-3; maybe TRBD2 (6 bases). Trimming shortened V by 0 bases and J by 4 bases, and 9 bases separated the two germline ends. Per germline, CDR1 SGHRS and CDR2 YFSETQ. The CDR3 contains 14 residues.